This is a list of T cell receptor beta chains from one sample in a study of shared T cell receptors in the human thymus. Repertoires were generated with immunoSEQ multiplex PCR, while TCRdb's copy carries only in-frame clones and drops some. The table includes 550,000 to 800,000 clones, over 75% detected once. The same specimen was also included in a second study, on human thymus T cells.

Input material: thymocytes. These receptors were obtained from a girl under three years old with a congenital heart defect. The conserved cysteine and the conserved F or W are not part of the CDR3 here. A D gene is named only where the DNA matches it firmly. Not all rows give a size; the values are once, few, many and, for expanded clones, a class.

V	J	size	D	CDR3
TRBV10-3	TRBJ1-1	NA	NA	AISEDGENTEAF
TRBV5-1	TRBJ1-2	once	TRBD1	ASRYVVETGGGTPYYGYT
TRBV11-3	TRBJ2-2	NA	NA	ASSLGGGANTGELF
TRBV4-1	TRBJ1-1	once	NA	ASSQHRKGIGEAF
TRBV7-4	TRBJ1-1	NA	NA	ASRVRGGLPPEAF
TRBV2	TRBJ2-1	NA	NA	AKVNQGNEQF
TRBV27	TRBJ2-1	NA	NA	ASSSSGLTRGYNEQF
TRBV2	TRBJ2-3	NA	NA	ASSESPVGTDTQY
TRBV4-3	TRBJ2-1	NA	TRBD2	ASSQVSSGGVSEQF
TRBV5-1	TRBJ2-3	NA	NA	ASSLGADTQY
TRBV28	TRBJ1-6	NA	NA	ASSLWGAYSPLH
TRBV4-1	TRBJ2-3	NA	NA	ASSQFKPRRGITDTQY
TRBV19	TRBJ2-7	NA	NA	ASSADSYEQY
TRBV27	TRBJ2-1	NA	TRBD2	ASSPRTSGDCGREQF
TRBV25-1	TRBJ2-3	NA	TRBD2	ASSEFGGGNYTDTQY
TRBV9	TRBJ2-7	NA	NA	ASSPTNERKTYEQY
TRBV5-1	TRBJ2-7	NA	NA	ASSPKTQVGREQY
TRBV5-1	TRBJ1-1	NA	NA	ASSLVGRQAGTLLNTEAF
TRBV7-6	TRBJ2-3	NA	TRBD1	ASSCLPPGQGFRDTQY
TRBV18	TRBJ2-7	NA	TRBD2	ASSPRDTSGFSYEQY
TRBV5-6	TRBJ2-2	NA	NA	ASSPGHGNRRELF
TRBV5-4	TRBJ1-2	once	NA	ASSLKERGFYGYT
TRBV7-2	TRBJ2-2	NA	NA	ASSLDDKPNTGELF
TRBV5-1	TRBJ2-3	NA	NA	ASSPLSPGLHHTDTQY
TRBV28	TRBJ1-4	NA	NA	AIGEKEGEKLF
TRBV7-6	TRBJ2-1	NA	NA	ASSQRWGPYNEQF
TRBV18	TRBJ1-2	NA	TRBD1	ASSPPPVGQARYGYT
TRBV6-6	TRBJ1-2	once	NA	ASSYMVRGYT
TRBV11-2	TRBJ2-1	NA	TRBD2	ASSFGGGNNEQF
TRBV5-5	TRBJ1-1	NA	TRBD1	ASSVLYTPGGTEAF
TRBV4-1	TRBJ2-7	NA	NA	ASSQVQSRTDYSYEQY
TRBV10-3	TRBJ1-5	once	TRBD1	AISESMTGRGNQPQH
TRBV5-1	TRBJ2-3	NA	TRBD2	ASSGPVLAGGFTDTQY
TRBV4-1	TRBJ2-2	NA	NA	ASSQAPQLEPTGELF